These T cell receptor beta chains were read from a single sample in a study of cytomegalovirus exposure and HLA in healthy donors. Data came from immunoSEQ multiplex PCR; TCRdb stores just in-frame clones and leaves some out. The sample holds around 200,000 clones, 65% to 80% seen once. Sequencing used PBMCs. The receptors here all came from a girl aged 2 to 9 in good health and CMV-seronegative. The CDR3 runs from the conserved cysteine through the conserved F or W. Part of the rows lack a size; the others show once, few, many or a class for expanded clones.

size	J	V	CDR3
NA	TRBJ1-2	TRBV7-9	CASSLDHGQGFLPTF
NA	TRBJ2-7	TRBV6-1	CASIAGGNYEQYF
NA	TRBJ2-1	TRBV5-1	CASSLAEPNNEQFF
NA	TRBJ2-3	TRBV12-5	CASGSLASPGGWYTQYF
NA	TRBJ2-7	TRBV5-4	CASSLDLGQRAYEQYF
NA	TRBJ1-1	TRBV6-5	CASSLDSSEAFF
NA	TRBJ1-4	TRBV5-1	CASSGGTNEKLFF
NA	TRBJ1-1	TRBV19	CASSSLGSGTEAFF
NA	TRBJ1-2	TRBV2	CASSRNGANYGYTF
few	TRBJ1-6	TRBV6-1	CASSEKMGHPPLHF
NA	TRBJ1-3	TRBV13	CASSLGQGGSGNTIYF
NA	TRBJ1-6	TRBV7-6	CASSLVDPRDTLGSNSPLHF
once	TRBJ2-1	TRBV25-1	CASSGLADYNEQFF
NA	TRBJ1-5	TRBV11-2	CASSPGGSGNQPQHF
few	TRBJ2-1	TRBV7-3	CASSSGIEQFF
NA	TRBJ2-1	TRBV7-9	CASSPTAGQGAYNEQFF
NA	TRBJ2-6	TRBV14	CASSQLPGLAGAGANVLTF
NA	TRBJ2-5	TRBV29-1	CSVERAFQETQYF
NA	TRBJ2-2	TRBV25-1	CASSEYFQGRTGELFF
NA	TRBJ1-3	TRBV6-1	CASSELSSGNTIYF
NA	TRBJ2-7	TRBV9	CASSTQVGAGKSEQYF
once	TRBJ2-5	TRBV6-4	CASSDSYLSSGRETQYF
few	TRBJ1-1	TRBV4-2	CASSQEPGTADMNTEAFF
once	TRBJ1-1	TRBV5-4	CASSSTGGAAEAFF
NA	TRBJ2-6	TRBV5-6	CASRPQGSPGANVLTF
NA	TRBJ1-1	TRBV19	CASSLLAAGGTEAFF